The rows below give T cell receptor beta chains drawn from one sample of a study of radiation and T cells in renal cell carcinoma. This table comes from immunoSEQ multiplex PCR, and its TCRdb copy is limited to in-frame clones, with some not included. This repertoire shows 150,000 or so clones, approximately 90% found once; its top ten account for 3.5% to 5%. The sequencing used blood, collected from a patient whose treatment included radiotherapy and nephrectomy. The receptors shown here come from a woman between 65 and 79 years old with renal cell carcinoma. Each CDR3 is given with its conserved first and last residue. A D gene is named only where the DNA matches it firmly.

J,D,V,length,CDR3
TRBJ1-2,-,TRBV4-3,17,CASSQSGGRAINYGYTF
TRBJ2-7,-,TRBV9,14,CASSPGADPYEQYF
TRBJ2-7,-,TRBV2,13,CASSGQGPREQYF
TRBJ2-3,-,TRBV6-5,15,CASSYADGARDTQYF
TRBJ1-6,-,TRBV10-3,14,CAISASSYNSPLHF
TRBJ2-7,-,TRBV6-1,12,CASRQGPHEQYF
TRBJ2-2,-,TRBV10-3,13,CAITDRHTGELFF
TRBJ1-1,TRBD1,TRBV18,15,CASSPTTGGSTEAFF
TRBJ1-1,-,TRBV9,15,CASSVAERGYTEAFF
TRBJ1-3,-,TRBV7-2,12,CASRYSGNTIYF
TRBJ1-2,TRBD1,TRBV28,12,CASESGGNGYTF
TRBJ1-2,-,TRBV5-4,14,CASSSRRVGYGYTF
TRBJ1-1,-,TRBV4-1,13,CASSGSRNTEAFF
TRBJ2-7,-,TRBV11-3,11,CASSSTYEQYF
TRBJ1-2,TRBD1,TRBV5-1,14,CASSSPDRVVGYTF
TRBJ1-1,-,TRBV5-5,13,CASSLTVNTEAFF
TRBJ2-2,-,TRBV20-1,11,CSALGPGELFF
TRBJ2-3,-,TRBV30,14,CACPQGFSTDTQYF
TRBJ2-1,TRBD2,TRBV7-6,17,CASSLRVAGSSYNEQFF
TRBJ2-2,-,TRBV5-4,13,CASSQWHTGELFF